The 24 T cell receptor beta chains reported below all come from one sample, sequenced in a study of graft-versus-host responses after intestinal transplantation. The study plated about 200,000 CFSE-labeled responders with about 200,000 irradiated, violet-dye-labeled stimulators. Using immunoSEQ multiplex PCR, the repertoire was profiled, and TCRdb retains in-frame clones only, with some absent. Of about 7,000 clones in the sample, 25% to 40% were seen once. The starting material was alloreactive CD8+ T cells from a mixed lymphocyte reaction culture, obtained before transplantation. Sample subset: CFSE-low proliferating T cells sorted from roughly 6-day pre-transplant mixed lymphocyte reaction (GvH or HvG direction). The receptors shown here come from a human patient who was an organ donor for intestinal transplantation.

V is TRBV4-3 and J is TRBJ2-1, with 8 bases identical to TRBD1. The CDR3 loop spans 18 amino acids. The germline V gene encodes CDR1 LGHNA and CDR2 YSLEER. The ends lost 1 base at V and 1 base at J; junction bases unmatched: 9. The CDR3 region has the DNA TGCGCCAGCAGCCAAGGGAGCAGGGGGCGGGTATCCTACAATGAGCAGTTCTTC. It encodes CASSQGSRGRVSYNEQFF.

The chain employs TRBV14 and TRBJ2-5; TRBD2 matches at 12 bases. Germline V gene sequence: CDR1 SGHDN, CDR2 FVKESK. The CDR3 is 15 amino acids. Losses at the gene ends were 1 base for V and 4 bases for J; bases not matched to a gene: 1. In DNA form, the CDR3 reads TGTGCCAGCAGCCAAGGGACTAGCGGGGTAGAGACCCAGTACTTC. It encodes CASSQGTSGVETQYF.

The CDR3 sequence is CASSFGLPYYNEQFF. In DNA, the CDR3 is TGTGCCAGCAGCTTCGGCCTCCCCTACTACAATGAGCAGTTCTTC. The rearrangement links TRBV5-5 to TRBJ2-1; D not certain. From germline, CDR1 is SGHKS and CDR2 YYEKEE (reference sequence). This CDR3 comprises 15 residues. V lost 2 bases and J lost 3, with 12 bases in between.

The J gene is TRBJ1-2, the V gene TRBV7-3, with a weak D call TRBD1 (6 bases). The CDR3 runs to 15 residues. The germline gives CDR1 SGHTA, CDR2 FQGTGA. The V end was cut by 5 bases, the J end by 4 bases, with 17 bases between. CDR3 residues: CASSGWDIEGYGYTF. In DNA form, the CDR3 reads TGTGCCAGCAGCGGATGGGACATTGAAGGCTATGGCTACACCTTC.

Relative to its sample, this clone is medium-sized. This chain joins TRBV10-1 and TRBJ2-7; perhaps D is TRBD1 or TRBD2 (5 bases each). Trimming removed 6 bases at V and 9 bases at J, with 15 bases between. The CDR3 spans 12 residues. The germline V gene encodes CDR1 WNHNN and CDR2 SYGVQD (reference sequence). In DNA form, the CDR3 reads TGCGCCAGCAGGGGAGACAGTTCTGGGCAGTACTTC. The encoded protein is CASRGDSSGQYF.

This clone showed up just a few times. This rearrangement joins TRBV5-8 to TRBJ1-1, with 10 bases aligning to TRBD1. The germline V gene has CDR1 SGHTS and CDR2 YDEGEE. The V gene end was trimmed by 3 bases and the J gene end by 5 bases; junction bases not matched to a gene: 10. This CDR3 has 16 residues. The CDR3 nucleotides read TGTGCCAGCAGCTGGGGGACAGGGGATAGTAGGACTGAAGCTTTCTTT. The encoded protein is CASSWGTGDSRTEAFF.

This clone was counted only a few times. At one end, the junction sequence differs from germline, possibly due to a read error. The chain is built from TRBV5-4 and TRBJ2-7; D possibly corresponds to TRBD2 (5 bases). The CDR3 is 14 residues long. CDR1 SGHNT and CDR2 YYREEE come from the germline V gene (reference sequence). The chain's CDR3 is CARSLKGGGYEQYF. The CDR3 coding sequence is TGTGCCAGAAGCTTGAAGGGTGGAGGCTACGAGCAGTACTTC. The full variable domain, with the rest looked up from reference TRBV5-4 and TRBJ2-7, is ETGVTQSPTHLIKTRGQQVTLRCSSQSGHNTVSWYQQALGQGPQFIFQYYREEENGRGNFPPRFSGLQFPNYSSELNVNALELDDSALYLCARSLKGGGYEQYFGPGTRLTVT.

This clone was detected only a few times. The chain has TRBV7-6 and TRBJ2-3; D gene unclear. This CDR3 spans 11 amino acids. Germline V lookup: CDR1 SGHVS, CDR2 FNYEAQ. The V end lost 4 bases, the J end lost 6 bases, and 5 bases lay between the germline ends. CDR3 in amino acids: CASSYDDTQYF. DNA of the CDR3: TGTGCCAGCAGCTACGACGATACGCAGTATTTT. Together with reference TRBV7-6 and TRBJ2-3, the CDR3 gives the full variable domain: GAGVSQSPRYKVTKRGQDVALRCDPISGHVSLYWYRQALGQGPEFLTYFNYEAQQDKSGLPNDRFSAERPEGSISTLTIQRTEQRDSAMYRCASSYDDTQYFGPGTRLTVL.

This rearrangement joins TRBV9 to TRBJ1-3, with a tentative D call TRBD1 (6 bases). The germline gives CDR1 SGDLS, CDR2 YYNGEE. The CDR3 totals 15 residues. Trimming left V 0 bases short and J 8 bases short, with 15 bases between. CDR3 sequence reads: CASSVGGRGADTIYF. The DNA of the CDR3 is TGTGCCAGCAGCGTAGGTGGCAGGGGCGCGGACACCATATATTTT.

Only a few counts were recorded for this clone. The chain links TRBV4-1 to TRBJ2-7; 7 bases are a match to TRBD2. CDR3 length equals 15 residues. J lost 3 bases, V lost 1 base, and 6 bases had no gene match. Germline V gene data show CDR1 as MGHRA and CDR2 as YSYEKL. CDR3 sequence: CASSQVTWGGYEQYF. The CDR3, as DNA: TGCGCCAGCAGCCAAGTTACGTGGGGGGGCTACGAGCAGTACTTC.

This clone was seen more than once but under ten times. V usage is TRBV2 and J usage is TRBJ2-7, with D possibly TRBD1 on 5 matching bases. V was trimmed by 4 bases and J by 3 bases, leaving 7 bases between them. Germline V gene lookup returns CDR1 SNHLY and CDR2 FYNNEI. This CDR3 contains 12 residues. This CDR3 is CASSGQRYEQYF. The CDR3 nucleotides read TGTGCCAGCAGTGGACAGCGCTACGAGCAGTACTTC.

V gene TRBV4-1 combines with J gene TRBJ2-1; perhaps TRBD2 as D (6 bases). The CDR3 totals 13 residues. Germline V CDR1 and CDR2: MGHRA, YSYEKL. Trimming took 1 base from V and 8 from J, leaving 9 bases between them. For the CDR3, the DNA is TGCGCCAGCAGCCAAGCCGCGGGGTATGAGCAGTTCTTC. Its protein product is CASSQAAGYEQFF.

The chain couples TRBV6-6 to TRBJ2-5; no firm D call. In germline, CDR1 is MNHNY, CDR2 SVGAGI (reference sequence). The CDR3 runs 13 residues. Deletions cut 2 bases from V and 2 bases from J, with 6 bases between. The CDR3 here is CASSYPLQETQYF. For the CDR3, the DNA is TGTGCCAGCAGTTACCCCCTTCAAGAGACCCAGTACTTC.

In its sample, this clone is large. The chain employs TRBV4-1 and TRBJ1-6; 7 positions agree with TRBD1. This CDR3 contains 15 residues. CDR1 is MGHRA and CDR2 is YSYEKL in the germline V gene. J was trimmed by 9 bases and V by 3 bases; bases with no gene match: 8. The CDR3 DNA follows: TGCGCCAGCAGCCACCCGACAGGGATGGGTTCACCCCTCCACTTT. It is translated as CASSHPTGMGSPLHF.

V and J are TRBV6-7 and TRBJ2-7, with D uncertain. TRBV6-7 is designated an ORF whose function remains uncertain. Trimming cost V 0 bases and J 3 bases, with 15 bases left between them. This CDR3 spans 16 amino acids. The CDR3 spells CASSYSRAINCYEQYF. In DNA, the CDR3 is TGTGCCAGCAGTTACTCCCGGGCCATTAACTGCTACGAGCAGTACTTC.

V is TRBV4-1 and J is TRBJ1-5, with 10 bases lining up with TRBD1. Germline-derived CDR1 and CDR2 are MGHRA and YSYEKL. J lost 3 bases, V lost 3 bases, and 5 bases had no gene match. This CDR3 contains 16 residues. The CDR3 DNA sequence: TGCGCCAGCAGCCATCCGGGACAGGGGCCCAATCAGCCCCAGCATTTT. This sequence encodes CASSHPGQGPNQPQHF.

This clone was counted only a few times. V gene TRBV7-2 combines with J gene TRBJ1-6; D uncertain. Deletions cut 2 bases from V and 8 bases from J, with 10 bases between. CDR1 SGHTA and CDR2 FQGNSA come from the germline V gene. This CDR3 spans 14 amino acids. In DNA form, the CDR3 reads TGTGCCAGCAGCTTAAGGCCAGGTTATTCACCCCTCCACTTT. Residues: CASSLRPGYSPLHF.

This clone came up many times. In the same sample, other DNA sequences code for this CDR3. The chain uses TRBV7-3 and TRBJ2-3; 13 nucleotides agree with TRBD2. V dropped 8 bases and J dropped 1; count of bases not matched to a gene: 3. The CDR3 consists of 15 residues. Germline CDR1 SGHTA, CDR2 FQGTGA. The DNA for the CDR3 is TGTGCCAGCGGTACTAGCGGGGGGGGCACAGATACGCAGTATTTT. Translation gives CASGTSGGGTDTQYF.

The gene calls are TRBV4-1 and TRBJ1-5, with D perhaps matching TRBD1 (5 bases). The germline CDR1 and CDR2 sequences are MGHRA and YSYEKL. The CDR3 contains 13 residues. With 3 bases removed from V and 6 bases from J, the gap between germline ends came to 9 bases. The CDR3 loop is CASSHWGGQPQHF. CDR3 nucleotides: TGCGCCAGCAGCCATTGGGGGGGTCAGCCCCAGCATTTT.

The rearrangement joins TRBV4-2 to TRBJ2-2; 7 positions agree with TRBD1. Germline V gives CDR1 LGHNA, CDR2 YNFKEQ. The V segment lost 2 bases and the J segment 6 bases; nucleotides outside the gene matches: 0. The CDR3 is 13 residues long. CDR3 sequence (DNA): TGTGCCAGCAGCCAACAGGGGGCCGGGGAGCTGTTTTTT. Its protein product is CASSQQGAGELFF.

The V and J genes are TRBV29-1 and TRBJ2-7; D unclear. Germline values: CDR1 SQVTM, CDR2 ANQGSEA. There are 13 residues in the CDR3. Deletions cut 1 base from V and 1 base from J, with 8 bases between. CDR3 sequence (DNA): TGCAGCGTTGAAGGCCCCGAGTCCTACGAGCAGTACTTC. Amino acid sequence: CSVEGPESYEQYF.

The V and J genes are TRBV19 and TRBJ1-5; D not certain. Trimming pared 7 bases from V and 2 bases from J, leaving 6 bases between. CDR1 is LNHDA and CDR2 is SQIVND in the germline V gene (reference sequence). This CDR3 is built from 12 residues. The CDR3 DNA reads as TGTGCCAGTACGGGAGGCAATCAGCCCCAGCATTTT. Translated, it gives CASTGGNQPQHF.

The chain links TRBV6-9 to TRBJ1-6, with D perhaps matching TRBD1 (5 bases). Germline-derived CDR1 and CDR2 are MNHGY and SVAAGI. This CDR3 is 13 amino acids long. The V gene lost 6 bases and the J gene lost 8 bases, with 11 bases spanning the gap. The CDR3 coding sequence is TGTGCCAGCAGCAATGAGGGGTATTCACCCCTCCACTTT. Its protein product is CASSNEGYSPLHF.

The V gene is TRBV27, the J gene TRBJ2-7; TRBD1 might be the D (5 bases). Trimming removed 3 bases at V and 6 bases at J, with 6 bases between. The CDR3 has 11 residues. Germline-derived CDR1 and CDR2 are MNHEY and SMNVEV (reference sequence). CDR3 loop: CASSFQGEQYF. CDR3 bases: TGTGCCAGCAGTTTCCAGGGCGAGCAGTACTTC.